This entry features one T cell receptor (beta chain) sequence. Its matching antigen is unknown. Repertoires were generated with immunoSEQ multiplex PCR, while TCRdb's copy carries only in-frame clones and drops some. The sample consists of 4,500 to 5,500 clones, roughly 72% of them appearing once. V lost 0 bases to trimming and J lost 0 bases, with 9 bases between them. Per the germline V gene, CDR1 is SGHRS and CDR2 is YFSETQ. This CDR3 spans 15 amino acids. The record originates from a study of coeliac disease. The study, taken as a whole, reports: Unbiased detection of gliadin-specific T cells was judged not feasible with this approach.

Sequencing used one aliquot of 500,000 to 550,000 cells per fraction. The sequenced material came from lymphocytes from the gut lamina propria. This chain uses TRBV5-1 with TRBJ1-1; D perhaps matches TRBD1 (5 bases). This TCR was sampled from a man between 18 and 35 years old with celiac disease on a gluten-free diet. The CDR3 nucleotides are TGCGCCAGCAGCTTGGGCGCAGGGCTGAACACTGAAGCTTTCTTT. Protein product: CASSLGAGLNTEAFF.